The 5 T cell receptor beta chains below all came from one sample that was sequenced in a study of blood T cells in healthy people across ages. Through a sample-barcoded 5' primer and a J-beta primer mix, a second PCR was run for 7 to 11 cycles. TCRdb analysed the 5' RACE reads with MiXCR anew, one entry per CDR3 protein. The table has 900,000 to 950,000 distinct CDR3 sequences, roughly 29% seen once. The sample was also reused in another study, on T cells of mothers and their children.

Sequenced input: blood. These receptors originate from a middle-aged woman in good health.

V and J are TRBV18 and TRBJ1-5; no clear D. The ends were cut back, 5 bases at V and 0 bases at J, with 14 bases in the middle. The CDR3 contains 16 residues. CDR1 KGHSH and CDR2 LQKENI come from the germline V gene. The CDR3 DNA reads TGTGCCAGCTCAGTTCAGCTACTGAGTAGCAATCAGCCCCAGCATTTT. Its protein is CASSVQLLSSNQPQHF.

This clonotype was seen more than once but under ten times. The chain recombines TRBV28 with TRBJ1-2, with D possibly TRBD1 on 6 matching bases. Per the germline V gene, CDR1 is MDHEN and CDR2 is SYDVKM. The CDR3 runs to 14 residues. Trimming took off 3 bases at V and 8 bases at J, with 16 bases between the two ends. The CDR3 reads CASSLEAGGKGYTF. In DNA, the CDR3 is TGTGCCAGCAGTTTGGAGGCGGGGGGCAAAGGCTACACCTTC.

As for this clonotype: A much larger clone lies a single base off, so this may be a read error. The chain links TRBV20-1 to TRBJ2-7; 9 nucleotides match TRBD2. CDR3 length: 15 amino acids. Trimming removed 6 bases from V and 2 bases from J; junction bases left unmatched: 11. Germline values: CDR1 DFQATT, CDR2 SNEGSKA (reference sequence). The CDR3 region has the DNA TGCAGTGCAAGGGAGGCCTTAGCGGGGGCCTACGAGCAGTACTTC. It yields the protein CSAREALAGAYEQYF.

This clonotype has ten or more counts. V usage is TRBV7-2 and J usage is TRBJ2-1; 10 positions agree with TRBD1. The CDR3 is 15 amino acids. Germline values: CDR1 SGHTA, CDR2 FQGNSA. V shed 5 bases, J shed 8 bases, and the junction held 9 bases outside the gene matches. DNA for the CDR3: TGTGCCAGCAGCCGCTTGGGACAGGGGACCGATGAGCAGTTCTTC. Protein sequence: CASSRLGQGTDEQFF.

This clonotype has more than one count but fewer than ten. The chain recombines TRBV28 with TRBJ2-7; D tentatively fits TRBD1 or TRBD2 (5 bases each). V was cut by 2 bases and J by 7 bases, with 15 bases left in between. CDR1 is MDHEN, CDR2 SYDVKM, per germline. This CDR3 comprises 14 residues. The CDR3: CASSLETVRVEQYF. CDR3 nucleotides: TGTGCCAGCAGTTTAGAGACAGTGAGGGTAGAGCAGTACTTC. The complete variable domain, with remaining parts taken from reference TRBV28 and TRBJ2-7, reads DVKVTQSSRYLVKRTGEKVFLECVQDMDHENMFWYRQDPGLGLRLIYFSYDVKMKEKGDIPEGYSVSREKKERFSLILESASTNQTSMYLCASSLETVRVEQYFGPGTRLTVT.